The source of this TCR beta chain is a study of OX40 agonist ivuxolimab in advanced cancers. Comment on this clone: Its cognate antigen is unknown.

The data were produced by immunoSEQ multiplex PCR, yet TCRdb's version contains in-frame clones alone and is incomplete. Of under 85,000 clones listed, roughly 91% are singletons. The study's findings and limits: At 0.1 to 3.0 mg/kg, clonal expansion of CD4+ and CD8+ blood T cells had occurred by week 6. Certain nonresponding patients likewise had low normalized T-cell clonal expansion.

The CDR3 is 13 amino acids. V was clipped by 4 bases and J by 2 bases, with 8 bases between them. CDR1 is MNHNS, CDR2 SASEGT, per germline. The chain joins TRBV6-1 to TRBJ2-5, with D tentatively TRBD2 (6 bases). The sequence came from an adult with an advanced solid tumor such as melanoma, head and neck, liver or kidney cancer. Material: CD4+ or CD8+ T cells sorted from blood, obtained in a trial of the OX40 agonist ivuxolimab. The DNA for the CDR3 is TGTGCCAGCAGTGTGGGGGGTCAAGAGACCCAGTACTTC. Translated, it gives CASSVGGQETQYF.